This T cell receptor beta chain was sequenced during a study of T cells in Graves' hyperthyroidism and ophthalmopathy. The CDR3 is 14 residues long. V was pared by 4 bases and J by 3 bases, with 4 bases of the junction left unmatched. The germline V gene has CDR1 LNHDA and CDR2 SQIVND (reference sequence). General study points: Ophthalmopathy cases were set apart from stable hyperthyroidism by a 13 V-J model.

A note on this clonotype: Antigen specificity is unknown.

TCR beta CDR3 regions were amplified from RNA transcripts. A set of HTBI primers served as the primers for a first-round RT-PCR of the TCR CDR3. TCRdb redid the calling of the multiplex PCR reads with MiXCR, one entry per CDR3 protein. Of 45,000 to 60,000 distinct CDR3 sequences listed, about 49% are singletons. V and J are TRBV19 and TRBJ2-7; 9 bases agree with TRBD1. This sequence was found in a woman aged 30 to 39 with Graves' ophthalmopathy. The sample consisted of blood. CDR3 in DNA: TGTGCCAGTAGTACCGGGACAGGGCACTACGAGCAGTACTTC. Amino acid sequence: CASSTGTGHYEQYF.